These 32 T cell receptor beta chains share one sample of origin, sequenced in a study of blood T cells in healthy people across ages. A sample-barcoded 5' primer and a J-beta primer mix were used in a second PCR of about 7 to 12 cycles. TCRdb reanalysed the 5' RACE reads using MiXCR and keeps one entry per CDR3 protein. The table has approximately 960,000 distinct CDR3 sequences, 25% to 35% seen once. The sample was also reused in another study, on T cells of mothers and their children.

The sample taken for sequencing was blood. The origin of the receptors is a woman in her thirties or forties in good health.

This clonotype occurred many times. The chain uses TRBV5-6 and TRBJ2-7; D is undetermined. This CDR3 is 14 amino acids long. The V gene lost 0 bases and the J gene lost 1 base, with 8 bases spanning the gap. The germline V gene has CDR1 SGHDT and CDR2 YYEEEE. The CDR3 DNA follows: TGTGCCAGCAGCTTGGTAAAGGAATCCTACGAGCAGTACTTC. Its protein product is CASSLVKESYEQYF.

Comments on this clonotype: This may be a read error: a much more frequent sequence differs by one nucleotide. This chain joins TRBV12-3 or TRBV12-4 and TRBJ2-7, with D perhaps matching TRBD1 or TRBD2 (7 bases each). CDR3 length equals 14 residues. The CDR3 is CASRSTGRGYEEYF. The CDR3 coding sequence is TGTGCCAGCAGGTCGACAGGGAGGGGCTACGAGGAGTACTTC.

This clonotype occurred a few times. A read error may account for a junction end that differs from germline. J is TRBJ1-2 and V is TRBV5-1; D ambiguous. Germline CDR1 is SGHRS and CDR2 is YFSETQ. The CDR3 spans 13 residues. CDR3 sequence (DNA): TGCGCCAGCCGACCCACAGCTTCCTATGACTACACCTTC. Its translation: CASRPTASYDYTF.

The chain recombines TRBV28 with TRBJ1-5; perhaps TRBD1 as D (6 bases). The length of the CDR3 is 16 residues. From germline, CDR1 is MDHEN and CDR2 SYDVKM. Trimming took off 5 bases at V and 6 bases at J, with 20 bases between the two ends. Here the CDR3 DNA reads TGTGCCAGCAGTCTACAGGGAGGAACCCCAGGTCAGCCCCAGCATTTT. Translation: CASSLQGGTPGQPQHF. The full variable domain, in which reference TRBV28 and TRBJ1-5 provide the parts outside the CDR3, is DVKVTQSSRYLVKRTGEKVFLECVQDMDHENMFWYRQDPGLGLRLIYFSYDVKMKEKGDIPEGYSVSREKKERFSLILESASTNQTSMYLCASSLQGGTPGQPQHFGDGTRLSIL.

This clonotype has a handful of counts. The V gene is TRBV24-1, the J gene TRBJ2-7, with D hard to call. This CDR3 is built from 13 residues. Trimming pared 0 bases from V and 9 bases from J, leaving 11 bases between. CDR1 and CDR2 from the germline V gene are KGHDR and SFDVKD. CDR3 nucleotides: TGTGCCACCAGTGATTTGCAAGGTCAGCCGCAGTACTTC. It yields the protein CATSDLQGQPQYF.

The rearrangement joins TRBV5-4 to TRBJ2-3; 8 bases match TRBD2. J was trimmed by 3 bases and V by 2 bases; bases with no gene match: 8. CDR1 SGHNT and CDR2 YYREEE come from the germline V gene (reference sequence). This CDR3 spans 16 amino acids. CDR3 DNA sequence: TGTGCCAGCAGCTTCAACCGAGCGGGGGATACAGATACGCAGTATTTT. It encodes CASSFNRAGDTDTQYF. Filled out from reference TRBV5-4 and TRBJ2-3, the complete variable domain reads ETGVTQSPTHLIKTRGQQVTLRCSSQSGHNTVSWYQQALGQGPQFIFQYYREEENGRGNFPPRFSGLQFPNYSSELNVNALELDDSALYLCASSFNRAGDTDTQYFGPGTRLTVL.

This clonotype was picked up many times. The chain couples TRBV7-8 to TRBJ2-7; TRBD1 matches 9 bases. J lost 5 bases, V lost 6 bases, and 8 bases had no gene match. The germline CDR1 and CDR2 sequences are SGHVS and FQNEAQ. The CDR3 has 14 amino acids. In DNA form, the CDR3 reads TGTGCCAGCAGTCGTACAGGGGGCTGGCACGAGCAGTACTTC. It yields the protein CASSRTGGWHEQYF.

This clonotype showed up many times. The chain carries TRBV5-1 and TRBJ2-7, with 9 positions matching TRBD1. Per the germline V gene, CDR1 is SGHRS and CDR2 is YFSETQ. The CDR3 consists of 14 residues. J gave up 6 bases and V 5 bases, and 9 bases lay outside the gene matches. This CDR3 reads CASRPGTGFAEQYF. The DNA of the CDR3 is TGCGCCAGCAGACCCGGGACAGGGTTTGCCGAGCAGTACTTC.

The chain carries TRBV25-1 and TRBJ2-3, with D perhaps matching TRBD2 (7 bases). The CDR3 covers 15 residues. CDR1 is MGHDK, CDR2 SYGVNS, per germline. V lost 4 bases and J lost 1, with 12 bases in between. The DNA for the CDR3 is TGTGCCAGCAGTGGAACGGGGGGCCGCACAGATACGCAGTATTTT. It yields the protein CASSGTGGRTDTQYF.

The chain has TRBV4-1 and TRBJ2-3, with D perhaps matching TRBD2 (5 bases). The CDR3 is 14 residues long. CDR1 is MGHRA, CDR2 YSYEKL, per germline. Trimming cost V 2 bases and J 2 bases, with 8 bases left between them. CDR3 nucleotide sequence: TGCGCCAGCAGCCAATCCGGGGACACAGATACGCAGTATTTT. Its protein is CASSQSGDTDTQYF.

This clonotype was seen repeatedly, ten times or more. A junction boundary mismatches the germline segment, possibly from a read error. CDR3 loop: CASSLAGAADTQYF. The CDR3 DNA sequence: TGCGCCAGCAGCTTAGCGGGGGCAGCAGATACGCAGTATTTT. The chain uses TRBV12-3 or TRBV12-4 and TRBJ2-3; 9 bases are a match to TRBD2. The CDR3 runs 14 residues.

This chain connects TRBV28 to TRBJ2-5; D perhaps matches TRBD2 (5 bases). CDR3 length equals 16 residues. Germline CDR1 MDHEN, CDR2 SYDVKM. Trimming shortened V by 3 bases and J by 2 bases, and 16 bases separated the two germline ends. CDR3 DNA sequence: TGTGCCAGCAGTTTGTCGGCGCAGGAGGTACAAGAGACCCAGTACTTC. This translates into CASSLSAQEVQETQYF. The entire variable domain, with the rest obtained from reference TRBV28 and TRBJ2-5, is as follows: DVKVTQSSRYLVKRTGEKVFLECVQDMDHENMFWYRQDPGLGLRLIYFSYDVKMKEKGDIPEGYSVSREKKERFSLILESASTNQTSMYLCASSLSAQEVQETQYFGPGTRLLVL.

This rearrangement joins TRBV7-8 to TRBJ2-1, with TRBD2 matching over 13 bases. The CDR3 covers 16 residues. Per the germline V gene, CDR1 is SGHVS and CDR2 is FQNEAQ. V shed 2 bases, J shed 7 bases, and the junction held 5 bases outside the gene matches. Here the CDR3 reads CASSLRTSGGKNEQFF. CDR3 in DNA: TGTGCCAGCAGCTTACGGACTAGCGGGGGTAAGAATGAGCAGTTCTTC.

Here the CDR3 reads CAISQSTGSTYNEQFF. CDR3 in DNA: TGTGCCATCAGCCAGTCGACAGGGTCTACCTACAATGAGCAGTTCTTC. This rearrangement joins TRBV10-3 to TRBJ2-1, with 7 positions matching TRBD1. This CDR3 has 16 residues. Unmatched junction bases numbered 10, after V lost 6 bases and J lost 2 bases. The germline CDR1 and CDR2 sequences are ENHRY and SYGVKD.

This clonotype came up many times. V is TRBV4-1 and J is TRBJ2-7; D is unresolved. In germline, CDR1 is MGHRA, CDR2 YSYEKL. The CDR3 spans 15 residues. V was cut by 1 base and J by 2 bases, with 12 bases left in between. This CDR3 is CASSQVPDTTYEQYF. CDR3 in DNA: TGCGCCAGCAGCCAAGTCCCTGACACGACCTACGAGCAGTACTTC.

As for this clonotype: This may stem from a read error, because a much larger clone lies one nucleotide away. The chain has TRBV24-1 and TRBJ2-7; 7 nucleotides match TRBD1. Germline CDR1 reads KGHDR; CDR2 reads SFDVKD. This CDR3 spans 14 amino acids. With 4 bases clipped from V and 5 bases from J, the junction kept 7 bases outside the gene matches. The CDR3 loop is CATSDHRQGHEQYF. CDR3 nucleotides: TGTGCCACCAGTGACCACCGACAGGGCCACGAGCAGTACTTC.

This sequence joins TRBV28 and TRBJ2-3; D not resolved. Germline assignment: CDR1 MDHEN and CDR2 SYDVKM. The CDR3 totals 17 residues. V shed 5 bases and J shed 0 bases, with 18 bases lying between them. The CDR3 is CASSAPLGASSTDTQYF. The CDR3 region has the DNA TGTGCCAGCAGTGCCCCCCTCGGCGCCTCTAGCACAGATACGCAGTATTTT.

This clonotype appeared many times. The V call is TRBV10-3, the J call TRBJ2-7; TRBD1 matches at 9 bases. Trimming at V came to 2 bases and at J to 3 bases, leaving 11 bases not matched to a gene. Germline V gene lookup returns CDR1 ENHRY and CDR2 SYGVKD. The CDR3 totals 17 residues. The CDR3 nucleotides read TGTGCCATCAGTGAGGGGGAAGGACAGGGGAATTTCTACGAGCAGTACTTC. This codes for CAISEGEGQGNFYEQYF.

This clonotype was counted at least ten times. The V gene is TRBV5-1, the J gene TRBJ2-7; D not certain. Germline-derived CDR1 and CDR2 are SGHRS and YFSETQ. This CDR3 spans 15 amino acids. V lost 3 bases, J lost 0 bases, and 13 bases lay in between. CDR3 DNA sequence: TGCGCCAGCAGCTACGTATCAGGTAACTCCTACGAGCAGTACTTC. Its translation: CASSYVSGNSYEQYF.

The chain carries TRBV7-8 and TRBJ1-4; maybe TRBD1 (5 bases). The V end lost 5 bases, the J end lost 7 bases, and 14 bases lay between the germline ends. This CDR3 has 14 amino acids. The germline CDR1 and CDR2 sequences are SGHVS and FQNEAQ. The CDR3 is CASSGSMGGEKLFF. The CDR3 nucleotides read TGTGCCAGCAGCGGATCGATGGGGGGTGAAAAACTGTTTTTT.

The chain has TRBV10-3 and TRBJ2-1; no clear D gene. Germline CDR1 is ENHRY and CDR2 is SYGVKD. CDR3 length equals 15 residues. V lost 2 bases and J 6 bases, leaving 14 bases between the germline ends. In DNA, the CDR3 is TGTGCCATCAGTGAGGATCGGGCCAAGAGCAATGAGCAGTTCTTC. Encoded protein: CAISEDRAKSNEQFF.

This clonotype was counted only a few times. This chain uses TRBV27 with TRBJ1-2; D remains unclear. Germline V gene lookup returns CDR1 MNHEY and CDR2 SMNVEV (reference sequence). V lost 4 bases and J 8 bases, leaving 23 bases between the germline ends. This CDR3 spans 16 amino acids. The CDR3 region is CASSSPGRRGWQGYTF. CDR3 coding DNA: TGTGCCAGCAGTTCCCCAGGTCGACGAGGTTGGCAGGGCTACACCTTC.

There are a few counts of this clonotype. The chain is built from TRBV28 and TRBJ1-6, with 7 bases aligning to TRBD1. The CDR3 spans 14 residues. Germline V gives CDR1 MDHEN, CDR2 SYDVKM. The V and J ends lost 6 bases and 6 bases, in that order; junction bases with no gene match: 5. The CDR3 DNA reads as TGTGCCAGCAGAAACAGGGGAAGTAATTCACCCCTCCACTTT. Amino acids: CASRNRGSNSPLHF.

This clonotype was seen only a few times. The rearrangement joins TRBV28 to TRBJ2-4; D gene unclear. Germline lookup yields CDR1 MDHEN and CDR2 SYDVKM. The CDR3 length is 13 residues. V shed 4 bases and J shed 6 bases, with 10 bases lying between them. CDR3 nucleotides: TGTGCCAGCAGTTCCCCGTTGGGAAACATTCAGTACTTC. It specifies CASSSPLGNIQYF.

This clonotype has a handful of counts. The chain has TRBV7-3 and TRBJ2-1; D possibly corresponds to TRBD2 (5 bases). The CDR3 has 15 amino acids. Trimming shortened V by 1 base and J by 5 bases, and 12 bases separated the two germline ends. Germline V gives CDR1 SGHTA, CDR2 FQGTGA. CDR3 nucleotide sequence: TGTGCCAGCAGCTTAATGGGGAGCCCTAACAATGAGCAGTTCTTC. Its protein is CASSLMGSPNNEQFF.

This CDR3 is CASSYDRNEQFF. CDR3 nucleotide sequence: TGCGCCAGCAGTTACGACCGGAATGAGCAGTTCTTC. The V and J genes are TRBV5-1 and TRBJ2-1; D remains unclear. The germline V gene encodes CDR1 SGHRS and CDR2 YFSETQ. Trimming shortened V by 5 bases and J by 7 bases, and 10 bases separated the two germline ends. The CDR3 loop spans 12 amino acids. Full variable domain (remainder filled in from reference TRBV5-1 and TRBJ2-1): KAGVTQTPRYLIKTRGQQVTLSCSPISGHRSVSWYQQTPGQGLQFLFEYFSETQRNKGNFPGRFSGRQFSNSRSEMNVSTLELGDSALYLCASSYDRNEQFFGPGTRLTVL.

The chain couples TRBV29-1 to TRBJ1-4; D possibly corresponds to TRBD1 (5 bases). Germline assignment: CDR1 SQVTM and CDR2 ANQGSEA. The CDR3 is made up of 12 amino acids. V was pared by 4 bases and J by 6 bases, with 9 bases between. The CDR3 DNA reads as TGCAGCGTTGGGCAGGGAGATGAAAAACTGTTTTTT. It specifies CSVGQGDEKLFF. Together with reference TRBV29-1 and TRBJ1-4, the CDR3 gives the full variable domain: SAVISQKPSRDICQRGTSLTIQCQVDSQVTMMFWYRQQPGQSLTLIATANQGSEATYESGFVIDKFPISRPNLTFSTLTVSNMSPEDSSIYLCSVGQGDEKLFFGSGTQLSVL.

The chain links TRBV2 to TRBJ1-6; D unresolved. The CDR3 spans 16 residues. Germline V gene lookup returns CDR1 SNHLY and CDR2 FYNNEI. V lost 7 bases and J 7 bases, leaving 20 bases between the germline ends. The CDR3 DNA sequence: TGTGCCAGCACCAGAATGGACTCCCCGGGGAATTCACCCCTCCACTTT. Protein product: CASTRMDSPGNSPLHF.

This clonotype was recorded a few times. The gene calls are TRBV20-1 and TRBJ2-7; a weak D match, TRBD1 (6 bases). The CDR3 runs 14 residues. CDR1 and CDR2 (germline): DFQATT, SNEGSKA (reference sequence). Trimming removed 0 bases at V and 4 bases at J, with 13 bases between. The DNA of the CDR3 is TGCAGTGCTAGAGATGAGAGGGGGTTGTACGAGCAGTACTTC. It translates to CSARDERGLYEQYF.

The chain couples TRBV5-1 to TRBJ2-3, with 11 positions matching TRBD2. The CDR3 runs 17 residues. Germline trimming cut 4 bases from V and 3 bases from J; bases unmatched to any gene: 10. The germline V gene has CDR1 SGHRS and CDR2 YFSETQ. The CDR3 spells CASSAGLTSGVTDTQYF. The CDR3 nucleotides read TGCGCCAGCAGCGCAGGCTTGACTAGCGGGGTGACAGATACGCAGTATTTT.

The gene calls are TRBV7-3 and TRBJ1-1; weak D call: TRBD1 (5 bases). Between the trimmed V and J ends, which lost 2 bases and 1 base, there was a span of 11 bases. This CDR3 spans 15 amino acids. Germline CDR1 reads SGHTA; CDR2 reads FQGTGA. CDR3 sequence reads: CASSLGGGTNTEAFF. The DNA for the CDR3 is TGTGCCAGCAGCTTAGGTGGAGGGACGAACACTGAAGCTTTCTTT.

Concerning this clonotype: An end of the junction differs from the germline gene, which may be a read error. The gene calls are TRBV28 and TRBJ1-5; a weak D match, TRBD1 (5 bases). The CDR3 has 15 residues. Germline V gene data show CDR1 as MDHEN and CDR2 as SYDVKM. The CDR3 region is CASSDPGTGGRPRHF. The CDR3 DNA reads TGTGCCAGCAGTGACCCCGGGACGGGAGGCCGGCCCCGGCATTTT.